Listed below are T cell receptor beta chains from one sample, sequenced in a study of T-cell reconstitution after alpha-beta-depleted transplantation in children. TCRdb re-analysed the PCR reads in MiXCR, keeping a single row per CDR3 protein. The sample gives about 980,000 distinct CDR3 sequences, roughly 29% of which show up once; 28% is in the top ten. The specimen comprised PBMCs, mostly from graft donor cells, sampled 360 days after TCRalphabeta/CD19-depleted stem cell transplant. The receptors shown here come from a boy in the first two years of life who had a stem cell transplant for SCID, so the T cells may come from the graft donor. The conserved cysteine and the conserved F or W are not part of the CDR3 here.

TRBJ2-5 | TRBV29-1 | SVSALAGGLPKGTQY
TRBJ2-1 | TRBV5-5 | ASRVGQGTYNEQF
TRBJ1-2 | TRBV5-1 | ASSLEQFQGYT
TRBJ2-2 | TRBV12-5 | ASVDSFTGELF
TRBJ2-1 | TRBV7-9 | ASRTSGGVYNEQF
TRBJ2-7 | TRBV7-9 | ASSSDRTPYEQY
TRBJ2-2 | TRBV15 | ATGQVTGELF
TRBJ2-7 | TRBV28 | ASSVGPGQLYEQY
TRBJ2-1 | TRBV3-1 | ASSQGPLAGPYNEQF
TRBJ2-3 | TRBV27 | ASSLFLGRTDTQY
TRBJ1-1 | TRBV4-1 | ASSRTMTGARGRLNTEAF
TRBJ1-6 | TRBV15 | ATSRSGKGDSPLH
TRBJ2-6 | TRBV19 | ASSPGARGQISGANVLT
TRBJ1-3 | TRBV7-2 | ASSFWVGNTIY
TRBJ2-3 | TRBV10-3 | AISMTTSGGALTDTQY
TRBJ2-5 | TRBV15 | ATSRALQTSGGPGWRETQY
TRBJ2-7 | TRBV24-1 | ATSPASGGSSYEQY
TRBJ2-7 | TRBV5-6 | ASSLGSRWATEQY
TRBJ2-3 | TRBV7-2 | ASSFRQTTDTQY
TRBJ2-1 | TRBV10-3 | AIRRLADYNEQF
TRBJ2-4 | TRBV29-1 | SVLPGPGPRAKNIQY